Each of the 26 T cell receptor beta chains below was sequenced from the same sample in a study. TCRdb passed the 5' RACE reads through MiXCR, listing each CDR3 protein once. The profile shows 45,000 to 55,000 distinct CDR3 sequences, approximately 24% of them singletons. The source material was tumor-infiltrating naive CD4+ T cells sorted from the breast tumor. Specified subset: naive CD4+ T cells, CD4+CD45RA+CD25-. The receptor set was obtained from a female donor with breast cancer.

This clonotype was found many times. This sequence joins TRBV12-3 or TRBV12-4 and TRBJ2-3, with 8 nucleotides matching TRBD1. This CDR3 contains 15 residues. Unmatched junction bases numbered 2, after V lost 1 base and J lost 2 bases. As DNA, the CDR3 is TGTGCCAGCAGTTTAGGGACAGGGAACACAGATACGCAGTATTTT. As protein: CASSLGTGNTDTQYF.

Many counts were recorded for this clonotype. The chain combines TRBV20-1 with TRBJ2-3; D remains ambiguous. Trimming took 3 bases from V and 2 from J, leaving 9 bases between them. Germline-derived CDR1 and CDR2 are DFQATT and SNEGSKA (reference sequence). The CDR3 has 13 residues. DNA of the CDR3: TGCAGTGCTAGGCGGTCTCTCACAGATACGCAGTATTTT. Residues: CSARRSLTDTQYF.

The chain combines TRBV24-1 with TRBJ2-2, with D hard to call. CDR1 is KGHDR, CDR2 SFDVKD, per germline. Deletions cut 2 bases from V and 4 bases from J, with 10 bases between. This CDR3 comprises 15 residues. DNA of the CDR3: TGTGCCACCAGTGATTCGTACCTACCCACCGGGGAGCTGTTTTTT. This encodes CATSDSYLPTGELFF.

The sample holds a few counts of this clonotype. One end of the junction varies from germline; a read error may be responsible. The chain uses TRBV6-6 and TRBJ2-2; possibly TRBD2 for D (6 bases). This CDR3 is 13 amino acids long. The V gene's germline CDR1 is MNHNY and CDR2 SVGAGI (reference sequence). The CDR3, as DNA: TGTGCCAGCAGGGACTTCACCCACGGGGGGCTGTTTTTT. Encoded protein: CASRDFTHGGLFF.

V is TRBV20-1 and J is TRBJ1-5; maybe TRBD1 (6 bases). Germline CDR1 reads DFQATT; CDR2 reads SNEGSKA (reference sequence). Between the trimmed V and J ends, which lost 3 bases and 5 bases, there was a span of 14 bases. The CDR3 runs 14 residues. CDR3 DNA: TGCAGTGCTAGCGGGGGGCAGGGCCATCAGCCCCAGCATTTT. Amino acids: CSASGGQGHQPQHF.

This clonotype was recorded at least ten times. The chain has TRBV6-5 and TRBJ1-5; TRBD1 might be the D (5 bases). The V gene's germline CDR1 is MNHEY and CDR2 SVGAGI. Trimming cost V 5 bases and J 5 bases, with 16 bases left between them. The CDR3 runs 15 residues. CDR3 nucleotides: TGTGCCAGCAGTACAACCCAGGGTAGTGATCAGCCCCAGCATTTT. Its translation: CASSTTQGSDQPQHF.

Many counts were recorded for this clonotype. V and J are TRBV5-1 and TRBJ2-2; a possible D gene is TRBD2 (5 bases). From germline, CDR1 is SGHRS and CDR2 YFSETQ. The CDR3 sequence is 16 residues long. Trimming took off 0 bases at V and 0 bases at J, with 9 bases between the two ends. The CDR3: CASSLGQTTNTGELFF. CDR3 DNA sequence: TGCGCCAGCAGCTTGGGGCAGACTACGAACACCGGGGAGCTGTTTTTT.

The V gene is TRBV15, the J gene TRBJ1-1; D unresolved. The length of the CDR3 is 14 residues. CDR1 LNHNV and CDR2 YYDKDF come from the germline V gene (reference sequence). V gave up 3 bases and J gave up 2 bases, with 10 bases separating them. The CDR3 nucleotides are TGTGCCACCAGCAGGTTCCGTGGAAACACTGAAGCTTTCTTT. This sequence encodes CATSRFRGNTEAFF.

The rearrangement joins TRBV6-5 to TRBJ2-2, with 9 bases aligning to TRBD1. Trimming removed 4 bases from V and 5 bases from J; junction bases left unmatched: 8. Germline CDR1 reads MNHEY; CDR2 reads SVGAGI. This CDR3 is built from 16 residues. CDR3 region: CASSSGTGRRTGELFF. The DNA for the CDR3 is TGTGCCAGCAGTTCCGGGACAGGGCGGAGGACCGGGGAGCTGTTTTTT.

This clonotype was counted ten times or more. V is TRBV29-1 and J is TRBJ2-1; TRBD2 matches at 8 bases. With V trimmed by 6 bases and J by 7 bases, 8 bases remained unmatched. CDR3 length: 13 residues. Per the germline V gene, CDR1 is SQVTM and CDR2 is ANQGSEA. The CDR3 region is CSVRAGVRNEQFF. The CDR3 coding sequence is TGCAGCGTAAGAGCGGGGGTACGAAATGAGCAGTTCTTC.

The chain combines TRBV28 with TRBJ2-3; no clear D. This CDR3 comprises 15 residues. The V gene's germline CDR1 is MDHEN and CDR2 SYDVKM. V was pared by 4 bases and J by 2 bases, with 13 bases between. For the CDR3, the DNA is TGTGCCAGCAGTTCCCCTTCATTTCTCACAGATACGCAGTATTTT. It translates to CASSSPSFLTDTQYF.

This clonotype occurred many times. The chain employs TRBV5-1 and TRBJ1-2; 8 bases are a match to TRBD1. The CDR3 length is 15 residues. V lost 4 bases, J lost 5 bases, and 10 bases stayed unmatched. Germline V gene data show CDR1 as SGHRS and CDR2 as YFSETQ. The CDR3 here is CASSGGQGRAYGYTF. CDR3 in DNA: TGCGCCAGCAGCGGTGGACAGGGTAGAGCTTATGGCTACACCTTC.

The chain links TRBV6-5 to TRBJ2-3; D ambiguous. The CDR3 length is 13 residues. Trimming shortened V by 5 bases and J by 0 bases, and 6 bases separated the two germline ends. Per the germline V gene, CDR1 is MNHEY and CDR2 is SVGAGI. In DNA form, the CDR3 reads TGTGCCAGCAGTCGTTCTAGCACAGATACGCAGTATTTT. Residues: CASSRSSTDTQYF.

The table lists this clonotype with a few counts. The chain carries TRBV5-1 and TRBJ2-1, with TRBD2 as a possible D gene (6 bases). V lost 3 bases, J lost 8 bases, and 9 bases lay in between. Germline-derived CDR1 and CDR2 are SGHRS and YFSETQ. CDR3 length: 12 amino acids. CDR3: CASSWGLDEQFF. The CDR3 DNA reads as TGCGCCAGCAGCTGGGGACTGGATGAGCAGTTCTTC.

This clonotype has only a few counts. The V and J genes are TRBV7-9 and TRBJ2-7, with 10 bases identical to TRBD2. The trim removed 1 base at V and 2 bases at J, leaving 2 bases unmatched. Germline V lookup: CDR1 SEHNR, CDR2 FQNEAQ (reference sequence). The CDR3 is made up of 15 amino acids. CDR3 sequence reads: CASSLVSGRAYEQYF. In DNA, the CDR3 is TGTGCCAGCAGCTTAGTCAGCGGGAGGGCCTACGAGCAGTACTTC.

The rearrangement uses TRBV10-3 and TRBJ1-1; 12 positions match TRBD1. The CDR3 covers 16 residues. The V gene's germline CDR1 is ENHRY and CDR2 SYGVKD. V trimming: 10 bases; J trimming: 3 bases; junction bases outside the gene matches: 12. In nucleotides, the CDR3 is TGTGCCAGCGGCCGGGACAGGGGGCTAGGGGACACTGAAGCTTTCTTT. Amino acids: CASGRDRGLGDTEAFF.

This clonotype has only a few counts. The chain uses TRBV5-6 and TRBJ2-1; D is undetermined. CDR1 is SGHDT, CDR2 YYEEEE, per germline. V lost 4 bases, J lost 4 bases, and 15 bases lay in between. This CDR3 is 15 amino acids long. The CDR3 DNA reads TGTGCCAGCAGCAGCTTGTTAATACAGTACAATGAGCAGTTCTTC. This encodes CASSSLLIQYNEQFF.

The genes are TRBV10-3 and TRBJ2-6; either TRBD1 or TRBD2 may supply D (7 bases each). Looked up from germline, CDR1 is ENHRY and CDR2 is SYGVKD. This CDR3 contains 18 residues. V was shortened by 4 bases and J by 0 bases, with 16 bases between the two germline ends. The CDR3 coding sequence is TGTGCCATCAGTGGGGACCAGGGGGGGAGCTCTGGGGCCAACGTCCTGACTTTC. This translates into CAISGDQGGSSGANVLTF.

This clonotype was counted at least ten times. The rearrangement links TRBV20-1 to TRBJ2-1; 13 nucleotides match TRBD2. After removal of 3 bases from V and 5 bases from J, the junction contained 7 bases not matched to a gene. This CDR3 has 16 residues. The V gene's germline CDR1 is DFQATT and CDR2 SNEGSKA (reference sequence). CDR3 region: CSASSGLAGLHNEQFF. The CDR3 nucleotides read TGCAGTGCTAGTTCGGGACTAGCGGGACTGCACAATGAGCAGTTCTTC.

This clonotype rates as medium-sized (0.01 to 0.1%). The rearrangement joins TRBV20-1 to TRBJ2-3; TRBD2 matches 10 bases. The CDR3 consists of 13 residues. Per germline, CDR1 DFQATT and CDR2 SNEGSKA (reference sequence). The CDR3, as DNA: TGCAGCTCTAGCGGGAGTCGGGGAGATACGCAGTATTTT. This sequence encodes CSSSGSRGDTQYF.

This clonotype came up many times. V usage is TRBV12-3 or TRBV12-4 and J usage is TRBJ1-5; D remains unclear. Trimming took off 0 bases at V and 9 bases at J, with 9 bases between the two ends. This CDR3 is built from 13 residues. Here the CDR3 reads CASSLADLRPQHF. CDR3 nucleotides: TGTGCCAGCAGTTTAGCGGACCTACGGCCCCAGCATTTT.

The sample holds many counts of this clonotype. V gene TRBV11-3 combines with J gene TRBJ2-7; the match to TRBD1 covers 10 bases. CDR1 and CDR2 (germline): SGHNT, YENEEA. The CDR3 loop spans 17 amino acids. V shed 5 bases, J shed 5 bases, and the junction held 15 bases outside the gene matches. CDR3 loop: CASSEPGQGKKLDEQYF. DNA for the CDR3: TGTGCCAGCAGCGAACCGGGACAGGGGAAGAAACTGGACGAGCAGTACTTC.

This clonotype has at least ten counts. The CDR3 region is CASSLPGGRMGLNSYNEQFF. CDR3 in DNA: TGTGCCAGCAGCCTCCCGGGGGGACGTATGGGCCTGAACTCCTACAATGAGCAGTTCTTC. The chain joins TRBV7-9 to TRBJ2-1, with 7 bases that match TRBD2. CDR1 and CDR2 (germline): SEHNR, FQNEAQ (reference sequence). Losses at the gene ends were 5 bases for V and 0 bases for J; bases not matched to a gene: 19. There are 20 residues in the CDR3.

This clonotype was observed at least ten times. The chain links TRBV29-1 to TRBJ1-2; D call uncertain. Germline-derived CDR1 and CDR2 are SQVTM and ANQGSEA. The CDR3 consists of 11 residues. V lost 6 bases, J lost 6 bases, and 11 bases lay in between. The CDR3: CSVGRSDGYTF. In nucleotides, the CDR3 is TGCAGCGTCGGACGCTCGGATGGCTACACCTTC.

This chain links TRBV10-3 with TRBJ1-2, with 8 bases lining up with TRBD1. Losses at the gene ends were 3 bases for V and 2 bases for J; bases not matched to a gene: 2. This CDR3 contains 14 residues. Germline V gives CDR1 ENHRY, CDR2 SYGVKD. DNA of the CDR3: TGTGCCATCAGTGACCCAGGGGGCAACTATGGCTACACCTTC. Amino acid sequence: CAISDPGGNYGYTF.

This clonotype showed up many times. J is TRBJ2-2 and V is TRBV24-1; D not certain. V lost 0 bases and J 5 bases, leaving 3 bases between the germline ends. CDR1 is KGHDR and CDR2 is SFDVKD in the germline V gene. CDR3 size: 13 residues. The CDR3 bases are TGTGCCACCAGTGATTTGGGGACCGGGGAGCTGTTTTTT. Translated, it gives CATSDLGTGELFF.